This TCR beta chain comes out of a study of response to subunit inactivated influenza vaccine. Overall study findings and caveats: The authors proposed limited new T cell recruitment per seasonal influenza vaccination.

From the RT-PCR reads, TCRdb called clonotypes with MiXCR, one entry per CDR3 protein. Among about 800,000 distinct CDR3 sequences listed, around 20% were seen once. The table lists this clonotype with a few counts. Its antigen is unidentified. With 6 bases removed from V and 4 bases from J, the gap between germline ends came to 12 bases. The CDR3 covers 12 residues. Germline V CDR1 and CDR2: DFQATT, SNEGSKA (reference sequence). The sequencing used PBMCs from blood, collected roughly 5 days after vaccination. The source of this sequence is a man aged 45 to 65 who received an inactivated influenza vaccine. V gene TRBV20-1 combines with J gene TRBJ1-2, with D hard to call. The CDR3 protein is CSASDMIYGYTF. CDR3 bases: TGCAGTGCCAGTGACATGATCTATGGCTACACCTTC.